A single sample is the source of the 30 T cell receptor beta chains below, sequenced in a study of blood T cell repertoires in COVID-19. This table comes from immunoSEQ multiplex PCR, and its TCRdb copy is limited to in-frame clones, with some not included. The sample comprises about 240,000 clones, around nine tenths of which are singletons, and approximately 3.7% rests with the top ten. The sequenced sample consisted of PBMCs or T cells enriched from blood (not recorded which). These receptors originate from a woman in her thirties who had recovered from COVID-19.

This rearrangement joins TRBV7-2 to TRBJ1-1; no clear D. CDR3 length equals 15 residues. Looked up from germline, CDR1 is SGHTA and CDR2 is FQGNSA. V was clipped by 5 bases and J by 2 bases, with 15 bases between them. The CDR3 DNA is TGTGCCAGCAGCCCCCCATTCGGGGTAAACACTGAAGCTTTCTTT. This gives the protein CASSPPFGVNTEAFF.

The CDR3 sequence is CASSQVGRYRFF. The CDR3 DNA sequence: TGCGCCAGCAGCCAGGTGGGGAGGTACCGGTTTTTT. The chain combines TRBV4-1 with TRBJ1-4; D is unresolved. V was pared by 3 bases and J by 16 bases, with 15 bases between. Germline CDR1 MGHRA, CDR2 YSYEKL. The CDR3 totals 12 residues.

The gene calls are TRBV18 and TRBJ1-1; 9 bases agree with TRBD1. Germline loops: CDR1 KGHSH, CDR2 LQKENI. CDR3 length: 16 residues. The junction had 8 bases not matched to a gene; V was cut back by 2 bases and J by 4 bases. CDR3 in DNA: TGTGCCAGCTCACCAACACTGGGACAGGGTGTCACTGAAGCTTTCTTT. This sequence encodes CASSPTLGQGVTEAFF. The full variable domain, with the rest looked up from reference TRBV18 and TRBJ1-1, is NAGVMQNPRHLVRRRGQEARLRCSPMKGHSHVYWYRQLPEEGLKFMVYLQKENIIDESGMPKERFSAEFPKEGPSILRIQQVVRGDSAAYFCASSPTLGQGVTEAFFGQGTRLTVV.

The chain combines TRBV9 with TRBJ2-7, with a tentative D call TRBD2 (5 bases). The CDR3 contains 15 residues. Trimming left V 4 bases short and J 0 bases short, with 14 bases between. Germline V gives CDR1 SGDLS, CDR2 YYNGEE. CDR3 DNA sequence: TGTGCCAGCAGCCCCCTCTTAGGGAGCTCCTACGAGCAGTACTTC. Translation: CASSPLLGSSYEQYF.

The chain carries TRBV7-9 and TRBJ1-5; 8 nucleotides line up with TRBD1. Trimming removed 2 bases from V and 6 bases from J; junction bases left unmatched: 12. CDR3 length equals 17 residues. Per germline, CDR1 SEHNR and CDR2 FQNEAQ (reference sequence). The DNA of the CDR3 is TGTGCCAGCAGCTTATGGGCAGGGGGCAGGTCGGTTCAGCCCCAGCATTTT. Its translation: CASSLWAGGRSVQPQHF.

The chain links TRBV24-1 to TRBJ2-1; 12 bases map to TRBD1. Germline V gives CDR1 KGHDR, CDR2 SFDVKD. This CDR3 region has 16 residues. Unmatched junction bases numbered 11, after V lost 10 bases and J lost 5 bases. This chain's CDR3 is CATGQGAQGVNNEQFF. Here the CDR3 DNA reads TGTGCCACGGGACAGGGGGCCCAAGGGGTTAACAATGAGCAGTTCTTC.

J is TRBJ1-1 and V is TRBV5-4; tentative D call: TRBD1 (6 bases). Between the trimmed V and J ends, which lost 1 base and 1 base, there was a span of 14 bases. Germline V gives CDR1 SGHNT, CDR2 YYREEE (reference sequence). The CDR3 has 16 amino acids. CDR3 loop: CASSLPDSLANTEAFF. The CDR3 nucleotides are TGTGCCAGCAGCTTGCCGGACAGCTTGGCGAACACTGAAGCTTTCTTT.

The J gene is TRBJ1-2, the V gene TRBV5-1, with 7 bases matching TRBD1. J was trimmed by 4 bases and V by 6 bases; bases with no gene match: 6. The CDR3 extends over 13 amino acids. The V gene's germline CDR1 is SGHRS and CDR2 YFSETQ. Here the CDR3 DNA reads TGCGCCAGCATTGGACAGGACCTCTATGGCTACACCTTC. Amino acid sequence: CASIGQDLYGYTF.

This chain uses TRBV30 with TRBJ1-4; tentative D call: TRBD1 (6 bases). CDR3 length: 14 residues. Germline V gives CDR1 GTSNPN, CDR2 SVGIG (reference sequence). The V end was cut by 1 base, the J end by 6 bases, with 12 bases between. The chain's CDR3 is CAWSADRMDEKLFF. Written as DNA, the CDR3 is TGTGCCTGGAGTGCCGACAGGATGGATGAAAAACTGTTTTTT.

The chain joins TRBV15 to TRBJ1-1; unclear D gene. This CDR3 contains 13 residues. Trimming pared 3 bases from V and 3 bases from J, leaving 8 bases between. Looked up from germline, CDR1 is LNHNV and CDR2 is YYDKDF (reference sequence). CDR3 nucleotide sequence: TGTGCCACCAGCAGTCGGCAGGACACTGAAGCTTTCTTT. Its translation is CATSSRQDTEAFF. Supplemented by reference TRBV15 and TRBJ1-1, the full variable domain reads DAMVIQNPRYQVTQFGKPVTLSCSQTLNHNVMYWYQQKSSQAPKLLFHYYDKDFNNEADTPDNFQSRRPNTSFCFLDIRSPGLGDTAMYLCATSSRQDTEAFFGQGTRLTVV.

The rearrangement uses TRBV5-1 and TRBJ1-4; D is perhaps TRBD1 (6 bases). The CDR3 consists of 14 residues. The V gene lost 4 bases and the J gene lost 3 bases, with 10 bases spanning the gap. Looked up from germline, CDR1 is SGHRS and CDR2 is YFSETQ. CDR3 bases: TGCGCCAGCAGCGAACAGGGCGCTAATGAAAAACTGTTTTTT. Protein: CASSEQGANEKLFF.

The V gene is TRBV30, the J gene TRBJ2-2; the match to TRBD2 covers 9 bases. The ends lost 5 bases at V and 7 bases at J; junction bases unmatched: 8. The germline gives CDR1 GTSNPN, CDR2 SVGIG (reference sequence). This CDR3 region has 14 residues. CDR3 sequence: CAWVLSGSGGELFF. The CDR3 region has the DNA TGTGCCTGGGTGCTTAGCGGGAGTGGCGGGGAGCTGTTTTTT.

V is TRBV24-1 and J is TRBJ2-1; TRBD1 aligns across 8 bases. The V and J ends lost 4 bases and 8 bases, in that order; junction bases with no gene match: 15. The CDR3 length is 17 residues. CDR1 is KGHDR, CDR2 SFDVKD, per germline. The DNA for the CDR3 is TGTGCCACCAGTGACCCATCGATGGGACAGGTACTGGATGAGCAGTTCTTC. Its translation: CATSDPSMGQVLDEQFF.

The rearrangement joins TRBV7-9 to TRBJ1-4; TRBD1 might be the D (6 bases). Germline values: CDR1 SEHNR, CDR2 FQNEAQ (reference sequence). Trimming took 2 bases from V and 3 from J, leaving 10 bases between them. The length of the CDR3 is 15 residues. The CDR3 protein is CASSLLTGPNEKLFF. The CDR3 bases are TGTGCCAGCAGCTTACTCACAGGGCCTAATGAAAAACTGTTTTTT.

The chain is built from TRBV7-9 and TRBJ2-5, with 7 bases fitting TRBD1. The CDR3 length is 15 residues. Germline-derived CDR1 and CDR2 are SEHNR and FQNEAQ (reference sequence). V shed 5 bases, J shed 2 bases, and the junction held 8 bases outside the gene matches. The chain's CDR3 is CASSRGTVSQETQYF. CDR3 bases: TGTGCCAGCAGCCGTGGGACAGTATCTCAAGAGACCCAGTACTTC.

The chain recombines TRBV19 with TRBJ1-1, with 10 bases fitting TRBD1. The ends lost 5 bases at V and 6 bases at J; junction bases unmatched: 3. CDR1 and CDR2 (germline): LNHDA, SQIVND (reference sequence). This CDR3 contains 13 residues. The CDR3 loop is CASSRQGAAEAFF. The CDR3, as DNA: TGTGCCAGTAGTCGACAGGGGGCAGCTGAAGCTTTCTTT.

This clone appeared a few times. The chain combines TRBV6-4 with TRBJ2-1, with 7 bases matching TRBD2. Germline lookup yields CDR1 MRHNA and CDR2 SNTAGT. CDR3 size: 14 residues. J was trimmed by 10 bases and V by 4 bases; bases with no gene match: 10. The CDR3 here is CASSGEAGAGEQFF. CDR3 DNA: TGTGCCAGCAGTGGGGAGGCGGGAGCCGGCGAGCAGTTCTTC.

V and J are TRBV6-2 or TRBV6-3 and TRBJ1-1, with a possible D match to TRBD1 (6 bases). Germline CDR1 reads MNHEY; CDR2 reads SVGEGT. This CDR3 comprises 14 residues. V gave up 5 bases and J gave up 1 base, with 11 bases separating them. CDR3 nucleotides: TGTGCCAGCAGTCGAGGGGGGGAGAACACTGAAGCTTTCTTT. Its translation: CASSRGGENTEAFF.

This clone turned up a few times. J is TRBJ1-1 and V is TRBV5-8, with 9 bases fitting TRBD1. After removal of 4 bases from V and 5 bases from J, the junction contained 6 bases not matched to a gene. CDR3 size: 14 residues. Per the germline V gene, CDR1 is SGHTS and CDR2 is YDEGEE. The CDR3 nucleotides are TGTGCCAGCAGCCCCGGGACAGGGAGAACTGAAGCTTTCTTT. Amino acid sequence: CASSPGTGRTEAFF.

This rearrangement joins TRBV29-1 to TRBJ2-2; 8 nucleotides agree with TRBD1. Losses at the gene ends were 6 bases for V and 6 bases for J; bases not matched to a gene: 3. Germline CDR1 is SQVTM and CDR2 is ANQGSEA. The CDR3 loop spans 12 amino acids. CDR3 DNA: TGCAGCGTCCGACAGGGGCCCGGGGAGCTGTTTTTT. Translated, it gives CSVRQGPGELFF.

The chain uses TRBV4-1 and TRBJ1-1, with 7 bases identical to TRBD1. This CDR3 comprises 15 residues. CDR1 and CDR2 (germline): MGHRA, YSYEKL. The V gene end was trimmed by 0 bases and the J gene end by 7 bases; junction bases not matched to a gene: 8. CDR3 sequence reads: CASSQDSRQGSEAFF. DNA for the CDR3: TGCGCCAGCAGCCAAGATTCGAGACAGGGAAGTGAAGCTTTCTTT.

J is TRBJ2-7 and V is TRBV7-8, with 7 bases fitting TRBD1. The germline V gene encodes CDR1 SGHVS and CDR2 FQNEAQ. V lost 5 bases and J lost 6; bases outside the gene matches: 10. The CDR3 loop spans 14 amino acids. DNA for the CDR3: TGTGCCAGCAGCCGTACAGGGGCAACCGGCGAGCAGTACTTC. This gives the protein CASSRTGATGEQYF.

This rearrangement joins TRBV5-8 to TRBJ1-6; D not resolved. Germline CDR1 SGHTS, CDR2 YDEGEE. V lost 5 bases and J 6 bases, leaving 18 bases between the germline ends. This CDR3 comprises 16 residues. CDR3 region: CASSLPTTRANSPLHF. The CDR3 coding sequence is TGTGCCAGCAGTCTACCCACGACTCGAGCTAATTCACCCCTCCACTTT.

The chain recombines TRBV7-2 with TRBJ2-1; 9 positions agree with TRBD2. V was pared by 5 bases and J by 6 bases, with 5 bases of the junction left unmatched. Germline CDR1 reads SGHTA; CDR2 reads FQGNSA. CDR3 length: 14 amino acids. In DNA, the CDR3 is TGTGCCAGCAGCCCAGGACTAGCGACCAATGAGCAGTTCTTC. This sequence encodes CASSPGLATNEQFF.

This clone has a handful of counts. A read error may produce the germline difference seen at one junction end. This chain uses TRBV28 with TRBJ2-7, with D perhaps matching TRBD1 or TRBD2 (6 bases each). The CDR3 extends over 14 amino acids. Germline V gene sequence: CDR1 MDHEN, CDR2 SYDVKM. The CDR3 bases are TGTGCCAGCACTTTACAGGGCGGGACCTACGAGCAGTACTTC. Its translation: CASTLQGGTYEQYF.

Here the CDR3 DNA reads TGCGCCAGCAGCCAAGAATGGGCAGGGGGCAAAAAACTGTTTTTT. Amino acids: CASSQEWAGGKKLFF. The chain employs TRBV4-3 and TRBJ1-4, with 8 bases aligning to TRBD1. With 0 bases clipped from V and 9 bases from J, the junction kept 6 bases outside the gene matches. CDR1 and CDR2 (germline): LGHNA, YSLEER. This CDR3 spans 15 amino acids.

V is TRBV7-8 and J is TRBJ2-7; 7 bases align to TRBD1. Trimming took 5 bases from V and 2 from J; bases not matched to a gene: 6. Per the germline V gene, CDR1 is SGHVS and CDR2 is FQNEAQ. CDR3 length equals 14 residues. CDR3 loop: CASSRRGQTYEQYF. In DNA, the CDR3 is TGTGCCAGCAGCAGAAGGGGACAGACCTACGAGCAGTACTTC.

The gene calls are TRBV10-2 and TRBJ2-2; D gene unclear. Germline V gene lookup returns CDR1 WSHSY and CDR2 SAAADI. CDR3 size: 15 residues. V gave up 4 bases and J gave up 5 bases, with 14 bases separating them. CDR3 nucleotide sequence: TGCGCCAGCAGTGGACTGCGAAAAGGTACCGGGGAGCTGTTTTTT. It is translated as CASSGLRKGTGELFF.

The V and J genes are TRBV18 and TRBJ2-7; perhaps TRBD1 as D (5 bases). The CDR3 is made up of 14 amino acids. Trimming cost V 4 bases and J 5 bases, with 15 bases left between them. From germline, CDR1 is KGHSH and CDR2 LQKENI. The CDR3 DNA sequence: TGTGCCAGCTCACGCAGGCAGGGCCAGGACGAGCAGTACTTC. This sequence encodes CASSRRQGQDEQYF.

In DNA form, the CDR3 reads TGTGCCAGCAGCTTGTACGGGAGGTCCGAGCAGTACTTC. It yields the protein CASSLYGRSEQYF. The chain combines TRBV13 with TRBJ2-7; 7 bases line up with TRBD2. Germline CDR1 PRHDT, CDR2 FYEKMQ (reference sequence). The CDR3 consists of 13 residues. The V gene end was trimmed by 3 bases and the J gene end by 6 bases; junction bases not matched to a gene: 5.